This TCR beta chain was documented in a study of cytomegalovirus exposure and HLA in healthy donors. General observations from the study: A classifier reportedly called cytomegalovirus status with high sensitivity and specificity. Most TCR sequences showed up rarely, but some public TCRs showed up in many donors.

Clones were sequenced by immunoSEQ multiplex PCR, and TCRdb holds only the in-frame ones, with some missing. The sample lists over 200,000 clones; roughly 80% were seen once. The V gene end was trimmed by 10 bases and the J gene end by 4 bases; junction bases not matched to a gene: 10. Germline lookup yields CDR1 SGHVS and CDR2 FQNEAQ. The CDR3 is 14 amino acids. Concerning this clone itself: Antigen unknown.

This TCR derives from a woman aged 18-30 years in good health and CMV-seronegative. The sample comprised PBMCs. The J gene is TRBJ1-2, the V gene TRBV7-8, with 9 positions matching TRBD1. This CDR3 reads CATAKGQGVYGYTF. CDR3 DNA: TGTGCCACCGCTAAGGGACAGGGAGTCTATGGCTACACCTTC. Full variable domain (remainder filled in from reference TRBV7-8 and TRBJ1-2): GAGVSQSPRYKVAKRGQDVALRCDPISGHVSLFWYQQALGQGPEFLTYFQNEAQLDKSGLPSDRFFAERPEGSVSTLKIQRTQQEDSAVYLCATAKGQGVYGYTFGSGTRLTVV.